Detailed here is one T cell receptor (beta chain). Its target is not known. This entry is derived from a study of T-cell memory formation after mild COVID-19. Findings and caveats of the study: Contracting CD4+ clones were located mainly in CM and EM, and CD8+ clones in EMRA.

TCRdb re-called the 5' RACE reads with MiXCR, one entry per CDR3 protein. The profile shows 350,000 or so distinct CDR3 sequences, under 25% of them singletons. The CDR3 is 18 residues long. From germline, CDR1 is SEHNR and CDR2 FQNEAQ (reference sequence). Trimming left V 0 bases short and J 6 bases short, with 20 bases between. This chain connects TRBV7-9 to TRBJ1-4; possible D gene TRBD1, 5 bases. What was sequenced was PBMCs or a T cell subset sorted from them (not recorded which). This receptor was identified in a man younger than 35 who had mild COVID-19 (a few samples of this study predate the infection). Cell type and time point are not known. The CDR3 DNA sequence: TGTGCCAGCAGCTTAGCGCTCGGTACGACAGCCGGGGATGAAAAACTGTTTTTT. Amino acid sequence: CASSLALGTTAGDEKLFF. Using reference TRBV7-9 and TRBJ1-4 for the parts outside the CDR3, the full variable domain is DTGVSQNPRHKITKRGQNVTFRCDPISEHNRLYWYRQTLGQGPEFLTYFQNEAQLEKSRLLSDRFSAERPKGSFSTLEIQRTEQGDSAMYLCASSLALGTTAGDEKLFFGSGTQLSVL.